This T cell receptor (beta chain) was obtained from a study of T cells after yellow fever vaccination. Study-level results: Most primary-vaccination clones recurred post-booster (roughly 97% CD4, roughly 87% CD8).

The authors made TCR cDNA by 5'RACE template switching, adding a universal primer site and UMIs. TCRdb recomputed calls from the 5' RACE reads with MiXCR, one row per CDR3 protein. The sample contains about 170,000 distinct CDR3 sequences, 11% of which appear only once. A remark on this clonotype: The target antigen is unknown.

V lost 2 bases and J lost 4; bases outside the gene matches: 7. The CDR3 has 17 residues. Germline V gene lookup returns CDR1 SGHTA and CDR2 FQGNSA. Material: CD8+ T cells sorted from PBMCs, obtained 15 days after the yellow fever booster vaccination. The rearrangement links TRBV7-2 to TRBJ2-7, with 14 nucleotides matching TRBD2. The receptor was derived from a man younger than 30 who received the YFV17D yellow fever vaccine. The DNA for the CDR3 is TGTGCCAGCAGCTTAAGGGGACTAGCGGGGGCAAAGTACGAGCAGTACTTC. It codes for CASSLRGLAGAKYEQYF. Based on the CDR3 plus reference TRBV7-2 and TRBJ2-7, the full variable domain is GAGVSQSPSNKVTEKGKDVELRCDPISGHTALYWYRQSLGQGLEFLIYFQGNSAPDKSGLPSDRFSAERTGGSVSTLTIQRTQQEDSAVYLCASSLRGLAGAKYEQYFGPGTRLTVT.